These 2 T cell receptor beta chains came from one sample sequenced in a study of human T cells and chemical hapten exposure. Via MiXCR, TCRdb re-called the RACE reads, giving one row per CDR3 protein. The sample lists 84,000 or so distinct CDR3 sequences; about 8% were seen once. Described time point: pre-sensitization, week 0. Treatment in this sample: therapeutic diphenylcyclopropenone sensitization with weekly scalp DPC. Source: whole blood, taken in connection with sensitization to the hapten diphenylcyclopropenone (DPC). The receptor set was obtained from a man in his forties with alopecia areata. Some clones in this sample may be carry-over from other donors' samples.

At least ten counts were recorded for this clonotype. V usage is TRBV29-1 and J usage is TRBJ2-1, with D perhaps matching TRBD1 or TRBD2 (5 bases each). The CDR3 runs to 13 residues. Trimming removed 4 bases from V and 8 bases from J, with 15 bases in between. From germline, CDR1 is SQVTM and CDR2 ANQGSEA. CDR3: CSVALLMGDEQFF. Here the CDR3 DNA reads TGCAGCGTTGCCCTTCTAATGGGGGATGAGCAGTTCTTC.

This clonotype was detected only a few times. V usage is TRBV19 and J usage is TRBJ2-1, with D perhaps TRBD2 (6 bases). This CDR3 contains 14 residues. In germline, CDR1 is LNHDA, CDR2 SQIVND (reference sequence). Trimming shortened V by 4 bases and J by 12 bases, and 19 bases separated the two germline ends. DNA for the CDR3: TGTGCCAGTAGTACATCCCCCGGGACCGGGGGGCAGTTCTTC. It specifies CASSTSPGTGGQFF.